What follows are 30 T cell receptor beta chains derived from one specimen sequenced in a study of blood T cell repertoires in COVID-19 (dated by TCRdb to the early 2020s). To prepare the library, the immunoSEQ multiplex PCR assay was applied. The immuneACCESS repertoire file appears here via TCRdb, limited to in-frame rearrangements. These files lack a portion of the clones; in checked studies, under half of the deficit traces to unresolved V genes, and the cause of the others is not known. The sample table contains around 200,000 clones; only one count was recorded for 87% of them. Of the sample, 12% falls within the top ten clones. The specimen sequenced was peripheral blood. These receptors were obtained from a woman under 30 who had recovered from COVID-19.

V gene TRBV6-5 combines with J gene TRBJ1-3, with D perhaps matching TRBD1 (5 bases). Germline V lookup: CDR1 MNHEY, CDR2 SVGAGI. This CDR3 contains 12 residues. The CDR3 reads CATGGDGNTIYF. The CDR3 bases are TGTGCGACCGGGGGAGATGGAAACACCATATATTTT.

The chain's CDR3 is CASSPTGGSNTGELFF. The CDR3 DNA reads as TGTGCCAGCTCACCGACAGGGGGCTCGAACACCGGGGAGCTGTTTTTT. The chain is built from TRBV18 and TRBJ2-2, with 10 bases aligning to TRBD1. The trim removed 3 bases at V and 0 bases at J, leaving 1 base unmatched. The V gene's germline CDR1 is KGHSH and CDR2 LQKENI. The CDR3 consists of 16 residues.

This chain connects TRBV29-1 to TRBJ2-7; the match to TRBD2 covers 7 bases. Trimming at V came to 7 bases and at J to 4 bases, leaving 4 bases not matched to a gene. This CDR3 is 11 amino acids long. Germline CDR1 is SQVTM and CDR2 is ANQGSEA. The CDR3 loop is CSGGGRYEQYF. CDR3 nucleotide sequence: TGCAGCGGAGGCGGGAGATACGAGCAGTACTTC.

The chain is built from TRBV27 and TRBJ2-7; 10 nucleotides line up with TRBD1. The CDR3 sequence is 17 residues long. CDR1 is MNHEY and CDR2 is SMNVEV in the germline V gene (reference sequence). Trimming removed 3 bases from V and 2 bases from J; junction bases left unmatched: 10. In nucleotides, the CDR3 is TGTGCCAGCAGTTTGGCGGGACAGGGGATAATCCCCTACGAGCAGTACTTC. Its protein is CASSLAGQGIIPYEQYF.

This clone was detected only a few times. The chain joins TRBV7-3 to TRBJ2-7; tentatively, D is TRBD1 (5 bases). This CDR3 is built from 15 residues. CDR1 and CDR2 from the germline V gene are SGHTA and FQGTGA. The V gene lost 5 bases and the J gene lost 3 bases, with 17 bases spanning the gap. CDR3 in DNA: TGTGCCAGCAGCCCAGAACCGGACAACTTCTACGAGCAGTACTTC. Translation gives CASSPEPDNFYEQYF.

This sequence joins TRBV7-8 and TRBJ1-5; D uncertain. The V end was cut by 1 base, the J end by 0 bases, with 13 bases between. CDR1 SGHVS and CDR2 FQNEAQ come from the germline V gene. There are 17 residues in the CDR3. The CDR3 region has the DNA TGTGCCAGCAGCTTAGGCAGAACCGGGATTAGCAATCAGCCCCAGCATTTT. This codes for CASSLGRTGISNQPQHF.

DNA for the CDR3: TGTGCCAGCAGCACTACCACGGAAACTTACACTGAAGCTTTCTTT. This translates into CASSTTTETYTEAFF. The rearrangement joins TRBV28 to TRBJ1-1; D is ambiguous. Per the germline V gene, CDR1 is MDHEN and CDR2 is SYDVKM. CDR3 length: 15 residues. V shed 6 bases and J shed 3 bases, with 17 bases lying between them.

The chain has TRBV4-3 and TRBJ1-2; the match to TRBD1 covers 7 bases. The CDR3 covers 16 residues. Losses at the gene ends were 0 bases for V and 0 bases for J; bases not matched to a gene: 4. The germline V gene encodes CDR1 LGHNA and CDR2 YSLEER. The CDR3 DNA follows: TGCGCCAGCAGCCAAGATCATACAGGGGCTAACTATGGCTACACCTTC. As protein: CASSQDHTGANYGYTF.

This chain joins TRBV19 and TRBJ1-1; D unresolved. The CDR3 has 12 amino acids. Germline CDR1 and CDR2: LNHDA and SQIVND (reference sequence). With 6 bases removed from V and 0 bases from J, the gap between germline ends came to 5 bases. The CDR3 protein is CASSVMNTEAFF. DNA for the CDR3: TGTGCCAGTAGCGTTATGAACACTGAAGCTTTCTTT.

The J gene is TRBJ2-1, the V gene TRBV4-3; 7 bases are shared with TRBD1. CDR3 length: 19 amino acids. CDR1 and CDR2 (germline): LGHNA, YSLEER. V lost 3 bases and J lost 0; bases outside the gene matches: 14. CDR3 loop: CASSQRPRGQPSSYNEQFF. DNA of the CDR3: TGCGCCAGCAGCCAGAGGCCAAGGGGGCAACCGAGCTCCTACAATGAGCAGTTCTTC.

The V and J genes are TRBV9 and TRBJ1-2; possible D gene TRBD1, 6 bases. Germline lookup yields CDR1 SGDLS and CDR2 YYNGEE. V gave up 3 bases and J gave up 0 bases, with 9 bases separating them. The CDR3 has 14 residues. The CDR3 DNA reads as TGTGCCAGCAGCGACAGGGTTTCTAACTATGGCTACACCTTC. Amino acid sequence: CASSDRVSNYGYTF.

The rearrangement links TRBV7-2 to TRBJ1-2, with D tentatively TRBD1 (6 bases). V was shortened by 5 bases and J by 2 bases, with 9 bases between the two germline ends. This CDR3 has 13 residues. Germline lookup yields CDR1 SGHTA and CDR2 FQGNSA. CDR3 nucleotides: TGTGCCAGCAGCCCGGACAGCAACTATGGCTACACCTTC. This encodes CASSPDSNYGYTF.

The chain carries TRBV5-1 and TRBJ1-1; 10 bases line up with TRBD1. Trimming removed 4 bases from V and 4 bases from J; junction bases left unmatched: 7. Germline V gives CDR1 SGHRS, CDR2 YFSETQ. The CDR3 loop spans 15 amino acids. The CDR3 DNA reads as TGCGCCAGCAGCACGACAGGGGGCTTTGGCACTGAAGCTTTCTTT. It encodes CASSTTGGFGTEAFF.

The genes are TRBV5-5 and TRBJ1-1, with unresolved D. V gave up 0 bases and J gave up 1 base, with 10 bases separating them. Germline V gives CDR1 SGHKS, CDR2 YYEKEE (reference sequence). This CDR3 has 15 residues. For the CDR3, the DNA is TGTGCCAGCAGCTTGGGTGTAGTTGGGAACACTGAAGCTTTCTTT. Translation: CASSLGVVGNTEAFF. The complete variable domain, with remaining parts taken from reference TRBV5-5 and TRBJ1-1, reads DAGVTQSPTHLIKTRGQQVTLRCSPISGHKSVSWYQQVLGQGPQFIFQYYEKEERGRGNFPDRFSARQFPNYSSELNVNALLLGDSALYLCASSLGVVGNTEAFFGQGTRLTVV.

V gene TRBV7-2 combines with J gene TRBJ2-1, with TRBD2 matching over 7 bases. CDR1 and CDR2 (germline): SGHTA, FQGNSA. The CDR3 is 15 amino acids. J lost 4 bases, V lost 6 bases, and 9 bases had no gene match. The DNA for the CDR3 is TGTGCCAGCAGTATGGGTCTAGCGGAGTACAATGAGCAGTTCTTC. Translated, it gives CASSMGLAEYNEQFF.

CDR3 bases: TGTGCCAGCACGACAGGGAAGGGGTATGGCTACACCTTC. Its protein is CASTTGKGYGYTF. V and J are TRBV12-3 or TRBV12-4 and TRBJ1-2; 7 bases agree with TRBD1. Trimming at V came to 7 bases and at J to 5 bases, leaving 7 bases not matched to a gene. This CDR3 has 13 residues.

The chain recombines TRBV20-1 with TRBJ2-1; 7 bases match TRBD1. V was pared by 3 bases and J by 12 bases, with 14 bases of the junction left unmatched. Germline CDR1 DFQATT, CDR2 SNEGSKA (reference sequence). This CDR3 has 14 residues. The CDR3 loop reads CSASHPAGGPGQFF. CDR3 bases: TGCAGTGCTAGTCACCCGGCAGGGGGACCGGGGCAGTTCTTC.

The V call is TRBV4-3, the J call TRBJ1-2, with 7 bases aligning to TRBD1. Germline loops: CDR1 LGHNA, CDR2 YSLEER. J gave up 4 bases and V 3 bases, and 5 bases lay outside the gene matches. The CDR3 consists of 14 residues. Written as DNA, the CDR3 is TGCGCCAGCAGCCAGGCTCAGGGGGTCTATGGCTACACCTTC. Its protein product is CASSQAQGVYGYTF.

The V gene is TRBV2, the J gene TRBJ1-3, with D possibly being TRBD1 (5 bases). The germline CDR1 and CDR2 sequences are SNHLY and FYNNEI. V was pared by 6 bases and J by 0 bases, with 12 bases between. This CDR3 region has 15 residues. In DNA, the CDR3 is TGTGCCAGCAGCGAGACAGTCATCTCTGGAAACACCATATATTTT. It is translated as CASSETVISGNTIYF.

The gene calls are TRBV7-2 and TRBJ2-7; D is ambiguous. V dropped 4 bases and J dropped 5 bases, with 9 bases sitting between them. The germline CDR1 and CDR2 sequences are SGHTA and FQGNSA. The CDR3 contains 12 residues. The CDR3 DNA reads as TGTGCCAGCAGCTCGATGGAGCACGAGCAGTACTTC. It codes for CASSSMEHEQYF.

This clone occurred once. The rearrangement links TRBV19 to TRBJ2-1; a weak D match, TRBD2 (6 bases). From germline, CDR1 is LNHDA and CDR2 SQIVND (reference sequence). Trimming left V 4 bases short and J 7 bases short, with 14 bases between. The CDR3 is 14 amino acids. The CDR3: CASSSWRGFNEQFF. The CDR3 region has the DNA TGTGCCAGTAGTAGCTGGCGGGGCTTTAATGAGCAGTTCTTC.

The rearrangement joins TRBV19 to TRBJ1-5; D remains ambiguous. Between the trimmed V and J ends, which lost 5 bases and 6 bases, there was a span of 8 bases. The CDR3 length is 12 residues. Germline-derived CDR1 and CDR2 are LNHDA and SQIVND (reference sequence). The CDR3 here is CASSARGQPQHF. CDR3 DNA sequence: TGTGCCAGTAGTGCCCGCGGTCAGCCCCAGCATTTT.

A single count supports this clone. The genes are TRBV5-1 and TRBJ2-3; D is unclear. Germline V gene sequence: CDR1 SGHRS, CDR2 YFSETQ. The CDR3 length is 15 residues. V shed 0 bases and J shed 5 bases, with 13 bases lying between them. CDR3: CASSLADQVGDTQYF. As DNA, the CDR3 is TGCGCCAGCAGCTTGGCCGATCAGGTGGGAGATACGCAGTATTTT.

V is TRBV7-6 and J is TRBJ1-1; TRBD1 is a possible D gene (5 bases). The germline CDR1 and CDR2 sequences are SGHVS and FNYEAQ. The CDR3 length is 14 residues. V shed 5 bases and J shed 1 base, with 11 bases lying between them. The DNA for the CDR3 is TGTGCCAGCAGCAAACAGGCGAGGAACACTGAAGCTTTCTTT. Its protein is CASSKQARNTEAFF.

This chain links TRBV2 with TRBJ2-7; weak D call: TRBD1 (6 bases). Germline V CDR1 and CDR2: SNHLY, FYNNEI. V was trimmed by 0 bases and J by 0 bases, leaving 24 bases between them. CDR3 length: 20 amino acids. The CDR3 is CASSEALWAGATLSSYEQYF. DNA of the CDR3: TGTGCCAGCAGTGAAGCGCTTTGGGCAGGGGCCACCCTTAGCTCCTACGAGCAGTACTTC.

The chain carries TRBV11-3 and TRBJ2-1; TRBD2 is a possible D gene (5 bases). The CDR3 extends over 15 amino acids. CDR1 is SGHNT and CDR2 is YENEEA in the germline V gene. V lost 2 bases to trimming and J lost 2 bases, with 10 bases between them. The CDR3 region is CASSLQAVPYNEQFF. The DNA of the CDR3 is TGTGCCAGCAGCTTACAAGCGGTTCCCTACAATGAGCAGTTCTTC. Full variable domain (remainder filled in from reference TRBV11-3 and TRBJ2-1): EAGVVQSPRYKIIEKKQPVAFWCNPISGHNTLYWYLQNLGQGPELLIRYENEEAVDDSQLPKDRFSAERLKGVDSTLKIQPAELGDSAVYLCASSLQAVPYNEQFFGPGTRLTVL.

This chain connects TRBV7-9 to TRBJ1-2, with D perhaps matching TRBD1 (6 bases). The germline V and J ends were trimmed by 6 bases and 5 bases, with 10 bases remaining between them. Germline values: CDR1 SEHNR, CDR2 FQNEAQ (reference sequence). There are 12 residues in the CDR3. The CDR3 spells CASSKGEYGYTF. The CDR3 coding sequence is TGTGCCAGCAGTAAGGGGGAGTATGGCTACACCTTC.

The J gene is TRBJ1-5, the V gene TRBV19; the D gene is possibly TRBD1 (6 bases). V dropped 3 bases and J dropped 2 bases, with 8 bases sitting between them. Germline assignment: CDR1 LNHDA and CDR2 SQIVND (reference sequence). The CDR3 runs to 14 residues. CDR3 loop: CASSISGGNQPQHF. The CDR3 nucleotides read TGTGCCAGTAGTATCTCAGGGGGCAATCAGCCCCAGCATTTT.

The CDR3 loop reads CASSLLLAGVYEQFF. The CDR3 region has the DNA TGTGCCAGCAGTTTACTGCTAGCGGGAGTTTATGAGCAGTTCTTC. V usage is TRBV27 and J usage is TRBJ2-1; TRBD2 agrees at 10 bases. The V and J ends lost 2 bases and 8 bases, in that order; junction bases with no gene match: 6. The CDR3 has 15 amino acids. Germline CDR1 is MNHEY and CDR2 is SMNVEV (reference sequence).

The genes are TRBV5-5 and TRBJ1-5; 7 nucleotides line up with TRBD1. Trimming at V came to 0 bases and at J to 6 bases, leaving 12 bases not matched to a gene. CDR3 length: 17 residues. Germline V gives CDR1 SGHKS, CDR2 YYEKEE (reference sequence). Here the CDR3 reads CASSLGATGSPIQPQHF. The CDR3 DNA follows: TGTGCCAGCAGCTTGGGCGCGACAGGGAGTCCAATTCAGCCCCAGCATTTT. The variable domain in full, with the rest retrieved from reference TRBV5-5 and TRBJ1-5, is DAGVTQSPTHLIKTRGQQVTLRCSPISGHKSVSWYQQVLGQGPQFIFQYYEKEERGRGNFPDRFSARQFPNYSSELNVNALLLGDSALYLCASSLGATGSPIQPQHFGDGTRLSIL.